This TCR beta chain is from a study of shared T cell receptors in the human thymus. The CDR3 covers 13 residues. Germline CDR1 is LGHNT and CDR2 is FRNRAP. V lost 7 bases and J lost 4, with 11 bases in between. Using immunoSEQ multiplex PCR, the repertoire was profiled, and TCRdb retains in-frame clones only, with some absent. Of hundreds of thousands of clones listed, roughly 90% were seen once; the top ten hold 0.0095% to 0.013%. Separately, the same data were catalogued under a study of human thymus T cells.

The sequence came from a boy younger than two with a congenital heart defect. The rearrangement uses TRBV12-5 and TRBJ2-1, with TRBD2 as a possible D gene (5 bases). The specimen sequenced was thymocytes. CDR3 amino acids: CASVTPGYNEQFF. CDR3 in DNA: TGTGCTAGTGTTACGCCGGGGTACAATGAGCAGTTCTTC.